The 20 T cell receptor beta chains listed next were all sequenced from one sample in a study of response to subunit inactivated influenza vaccine. A single record per CDR3 protein comes from TCRdb applying MiXCR to the RT-PCR reads. This sample yields 710,000 or so distinct CDR3 sequences, of which 15% to 18% are seen a single time; roughly 12% belongs to the top ten. The starting material was PBMCs from blood, obtained approximately 12 days after vaccination. The receptor set was obtained from a man aged 45-65 years who received an inactivated influenza vaccine.

This clonotype was seen a few times. This sequence joins TRBV6-2 or TRBV6-3 and TRBJ1-5; 7 bases line up with TRBD1. Trimming cost V 3 bases and J 7 bases; bases outside gene matches: 12. This CDR3 comprises 16 residues. Germline lookup yields CDR1 MNHEY and CDR2 SVGEGT. CDR3 DNA sequence: TGTGCCAGCAGTTATTCGACAGGGAAAGGGTGGCAGCCCCAGCATTTT. This gives the protein CASSYSTGKGWQPQHF.

This clonotype was seen a handful of times. V usage is TRBV12-3 or TRBV12-4 and J usage is TRBJ2-1, with D perhaps matching TRBD2 (6 bases). The V end lost 7 bases, the J end lost 9 bases, and 16 bases lay between the germline ends. The CDR3 extends over 13 amino acids. In DNA form, the CDR3 reads TGTGCCAGCACTTGGGACTCCCGGTCTGAGCAGTTCTTC. Translating gives CASTWDSRSEQFF.

The chain links TRBV4-2 to TRBJ2-3, with D perhaps matching TRBD1 (5 bases). V was cut by 7 bases and J by 1 base, with 15 bases left in between. Per germline, CDR1 LGHNA and CDR2 YNFKEQ. CDR3 length equals 15 residues. CDR3 protein: CASKGRLLGTDTQYF. The CDR3 region has the DNA TGTGCCAGCAAGGGGCGACTTTTGGGCACAGATACGCAGTATTTT.

This clonotype was observed a handful of times. The chain recombines TRBV4-3 with TRBJ1-4, with no clear D. Germline V gene lookup returns CDR1 LGHNA and CDR2 YSLEER. This CDR3 has 12 residues. The V end lost 0 bases, the J end lost 8 bases, and 4 bases lay between the germline ends. DNA for the CDR3: TGCGCCAGCAGCCAAGATCGAGAAAAACTGTTTTTT. It specifies CASSQDREKLFF.

The rearrangement uses TRBV20-1 and TRBJ2-7, with TRBD2 identical over 8 bases. Germline V gene sequence: CDR1 DFQATT, CDR2 SNEGSKA (reference sequence). The CDR3 is made up of 15 amino acids. With 3 bases clipped from V and 0 bases from J, the junction kept 7 bases outside the gene matches. Here the CDR3 reads CSASPPGGASYEQYF. The CDR3 bases are TGCAGTGCTAGTCCCCCCGGGGGGGCCTCCTACGAGCAGTACTTC.

This clonotype was picked up a small number of times. The gene calls are TRBV4-3 and TRBJ2-6; TRBD2 aligns across 13 bases. CDR3 length: 18 residues. Trimming removed 1 base from V and 1 base from J; junction bases left unmatched: 1. The V gene's germline CDR1 is LGHNA and CDR2 YSLEER. CDR3 DNA: TGCGCCAGCAGCCAAGGGACTAGCGGGAGTTCTGGGGCCAACGTCCTGACTTTC. Its translation is CASSQGTSGSSGANVLTF.

The rearrangement links TRBV20-1 to TRBJ2-1, with TRBD2 identical over 9 bases. The V gene end was trimmed by 6 bases and the J gene end by 1 base; junction bases not matched to a gene: 7. Germline CDR1 and CDR2: DFQATT and SNEGSKA (reference sequence). The CDR3 spans 15 residues. The CDR3 DNA reads as TGCAGTGCGGAACGACTAGCGGCGTCCTACAATGAGCAGTTCTTC. Its protein is CSAERLAASYNEQFF.

This rearrangement joins TRBV27 to TRBJ2-5, with 10 bases matching TRBD1. Per germline, CDR1 MNHEY and CDR2 SMNVEV (reference sequence). V lost 5 bases to trimming and J lost 5 bases; unmatched junction nucleotides: 8. This CDR3 has 15 residues. The CDR3 loop reads CASSLTGGAWETQYF. The CDR3 region has the DNA TGTGCCAGCAGTCTGACAGGGGGCGCGTGGGAGACCCAGTACTTC.

The rearrangement joins TRBV3-1 to TRBJ1-2; no clear D. Germline V gene lookup returns CDR1 LGHDT and CDR2 YNNKEL (reference sequence). The CDR3 consists of 12 residues. V was trimmed by 4 bases and J by 3 bases, leaving 6 bases between them. Written as DNA, the CDR3 is TGTGCCAGCAGCCGGGCGGACTATGGCTACACCTTC. Amino acid sequence: CASSRADYGYTF.

This clonotype was seen more than once but under ten times. The V gene is TRBV4-3, the J gene TRBJ2-2; D ambiguous. Looked up from germline, CDR1 is LGHNA and CDR2 is YSLEER. This CDR3 is built from 15 residues. V lost 0 bases and J lost 6, with 11 bases in between. CDR3 nucleotide sequence: TGCGCCAGCAGCCAAGACCGGGCGGTACCCGGGGAGCTGTTTTTT. This gives the protein CASSQDRAVPGELFF.

The rearrangement links TRBV4-2 to TRBJ1-1; D remains ambiguous. V lost 4 bases, J lost 1 base, and 10 bases lay in between. CDR3 length equals 14 residues. The V gene's germline CDR1 is LGHNA and CDR2 YNFKEQ. CDR3 amino acids: CASSPDVGNTEAFF. CDR3 DNA sequence: TGTGCCAGCAGCCCGGACGTGGGGAACACTGAAGCTTTCTTT.

A few counts support this clonotype. The J gene is TRBJ2-1, the V gene TRBV25-1, with D unresolved. Per the germline V gene, CDR1 is MGHDK and CDR2 is SYGVNS. V was clipped by 8 bases and J by 5 bases, with 10 bases between them. This CDR3 has 12 amino acids. The CDR3 is CASGLGNNEQFF. CDR3 nucleotide sequence: TGTGCCAGCGGTTTAGGGAACAATGAGCAGTTCTTC.

The chain recombines TRBV7-9 with TRBJ1-2; D is perhaps TRBD1 (6 bases). CDR1 SEHNR and CDR2 FQNEAQ come from the germline V gene (reference sequence). V shed 3 bases and J shed 8 bases, with 19 bases lying between them. CDR3 length equals 15 residues. CDR3 sequence: CASSLGAHGARGYTF. CDR3 bases: TGTGCCAGCAGCTTGGGGGCACACGGGGCCCGGGGCTACACCTTC.

In DNA, the CDR3 is TGCGCCAGCAGCTTGGCCTACGGGACAGGGCCCACCGGGGAGCTGTTTTTT. Translation: CASSLAYGTGPTGELFF. The V call is TRBV5-1, the J call TRBJ2-2, with 9 bases lining up with TRBD1. This CDR3 region has 17 residues. Trimming cost V 0 bases and J 4 bases; bases outside gene matches: 7. Germline V CDR1 and CDR2: SGHRS, YFSETQ.

The sample holds many counts of this clonotype. The chain has TRBV18 and TRBJ2-5; D not certain. V was trimmed by 8 bases and J by 3 bases, leaving 7 bases between them. The germline V gene has CDR1 KGHSH and CDR2 LQKENI. The CDR3 loop spans 11 amino acids. CDR3 nucleotides: TGTGCCAGCAGCCCCGAAGAGACCCAGTACTTC. Translating gives CASSPEETQYF.

In DNA, the CDR3 is TGTGCCAGCAGCTTAATGGGTGGGCTAGCAGGGACGCAGTTCTTC. Its protein product is CASSLMGGLAGTQFF. The gene calls are TRBV7-2 and TRBJ2-1; either TRBD1 or TRBD2 may fit D (5 bases each). The V and J ends lost 2 bases and 12 bases respectively, with 20 bases between them. Looked up from germline, CDR1 is SGHTA and CDR2 is FQGNSA. This CDR3 is 15 amino acids long.

This clonotype was seen a handful of times. The rearrangement links TRBV15 to TRBJ2-3, with D possibly matching TRBD2 (5 bases). CDR3 length: 15 residues. V lost 1 base, J lost 4 bases, and 12 bases lay in between. Per germline, CDR1 LNHNV and CDR2 YYDKDF (reference sequence). The CDR3 DNA reads TGTGCCACCAGCAGAGTGTCAGGTAGCGCAGATACGCAGTATTTT. This gives the protein CATSRVSGSADTQYF.

This clonotype was picked up many times. V and J are TRBV5-1 and TRBJ2-5; TRBD1 is a possible D gene (5 bases). CDR1 is SGHRS and CDR2 is YFSETQ in the germline V gene. CDR3 length equals 15 residues. V gave up 5 bases and J gave up 0 bases, with 14 bases separating them. CDR3 coding DNA: TGCGCCAGCAGGTTCCGGACATCCAACCAAGAGACCCAGTACTTC. It codes for CASRFRTSNQETQYF.

The gene calls are TRBV6-1 and TRBJ1-2; D uncertain. Trimming removed 0 bases from V and 4 bases from J, with 12 bases in between. Germline CDR1 MNHNS, CDR2 SASEGT. The length of the CDR3 is 15 residues. The DNA for the CDR3 is TGTGCCAGCAGTGAAGCTGGGGAGTGGGGCTATGGCTACACCTTC. Translating gives CASSEAGEWGYGYTF.

This clonotype was seen ten or more times. In DNA, the CDR3 is TGCAGTGCTAGCAGACATAAACAGGGGTTTGGCAATCAGCCCCAGCATTTT. Translating gives CSASRHKQGFGNQPQHF. The rearrangement links TRBV20-1 to TRBJ1-5; 7 bases fit TRBD1. The CDR3 spans 17 residues. J was trimmed by 2 bases and V by 3 bases; bases with no gene match: 13. Germline V gene data show CDR1 as DFQATT and CDR2 as SNEGSKA (reference sequence).